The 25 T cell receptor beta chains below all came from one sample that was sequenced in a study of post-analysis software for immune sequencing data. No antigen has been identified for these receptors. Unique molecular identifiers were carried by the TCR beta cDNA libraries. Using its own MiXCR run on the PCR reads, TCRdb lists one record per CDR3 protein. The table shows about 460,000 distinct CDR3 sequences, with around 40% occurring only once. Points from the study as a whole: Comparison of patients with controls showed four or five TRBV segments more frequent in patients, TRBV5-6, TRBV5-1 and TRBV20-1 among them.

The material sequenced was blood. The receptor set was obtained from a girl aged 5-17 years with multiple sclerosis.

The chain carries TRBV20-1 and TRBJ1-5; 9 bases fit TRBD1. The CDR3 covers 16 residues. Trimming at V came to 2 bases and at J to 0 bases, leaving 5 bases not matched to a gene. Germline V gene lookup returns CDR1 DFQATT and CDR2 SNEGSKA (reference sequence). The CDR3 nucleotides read TGCAGTGCTAGACGGGACAGGGAGTATAGCAATCAGCCCCAGCATTTT. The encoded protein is CSARRDREYSNQPQHF.

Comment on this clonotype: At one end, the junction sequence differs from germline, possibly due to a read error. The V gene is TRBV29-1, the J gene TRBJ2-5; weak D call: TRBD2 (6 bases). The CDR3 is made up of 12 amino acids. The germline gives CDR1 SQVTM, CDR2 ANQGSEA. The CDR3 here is CSVPARGEIQYF. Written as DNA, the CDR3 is TGCAGCGTTCCTGCCCGCGGGGAGATCCAGTACTTC.

The CDR3 sequence: CASSQDWASGRDTQYF. The CDR3 coding sequence is TGCGCCAGCAGCCAAGATTGGGCTAGCGGGAGGGATACGCAGTATTTT. V is TRBV4-1 and J is TRBJ2-3, with 11 nucleotides matching TRBD2. Germline CDR1 MGHRA, CDR2 YSYEKL. CDR3 size: 16 residues. Trimming cost V 0 bases and J 6 bases; bases outside gene matches: 5.

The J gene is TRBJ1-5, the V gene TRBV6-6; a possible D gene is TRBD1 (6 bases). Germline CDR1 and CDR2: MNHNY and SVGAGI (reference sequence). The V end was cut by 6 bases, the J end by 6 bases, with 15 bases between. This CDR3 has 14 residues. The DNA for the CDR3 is TGTGCCAGCAGGCCATTCGCGGGGGCTCAGCCCCAGCATTTT. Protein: CASRPFAGAQPQHF.

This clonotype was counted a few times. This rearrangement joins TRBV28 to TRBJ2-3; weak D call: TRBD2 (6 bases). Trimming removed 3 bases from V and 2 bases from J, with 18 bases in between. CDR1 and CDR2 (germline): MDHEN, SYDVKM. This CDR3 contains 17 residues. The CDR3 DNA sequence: TGTGCCAGCAGTTTCGTCTTGGGACTCCAACTCACAGATACGCAGTATTTT. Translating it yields CASSFVLGLQLTDTQYF.

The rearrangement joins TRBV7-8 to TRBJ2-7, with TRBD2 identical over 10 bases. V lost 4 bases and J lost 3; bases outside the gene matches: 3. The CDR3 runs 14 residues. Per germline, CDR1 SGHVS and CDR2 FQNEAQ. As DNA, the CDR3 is TGTGCCAGCAGCTCTCGGACTAGCGGCTACGAGCAGTACTTC. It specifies CASSSRTSGYEQYF.

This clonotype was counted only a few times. The CDR3 nucleotides read TGTGCCAGCAGTGAGCCTCGGACAGGGAGAGGCGCAGATACGCAGTATTTT. Its translation is CASSEPRTGRGADTQYF. The chain links TRBV6-1 to TRBJ2-3; 8 bases agree with TRBD1. V was pared by 3 bases and J by 4 bases, with 12 bases of the junction left unmatched. CDR1 MNHNS and CDR2 SASEGT come from the germline V gene. This CDR3 contains 17 residues.

CDR3 residues: CASSYTQATPNYGYTF. The CDR3, as DNA: TGTGCCAGCAGTTACACTCAGGCTACCCCTAACTATGGCTACACCTTC. The chain links TRBV6-5 to TRBJ1-2; no reliable D call. This CDR3 region has 16 residues. Germline V gene sequence: CDR1 MNHEY, CDR2 SVGAGI. V lost 2 bases, J lost 0 bases, and 13 bases lay in between.

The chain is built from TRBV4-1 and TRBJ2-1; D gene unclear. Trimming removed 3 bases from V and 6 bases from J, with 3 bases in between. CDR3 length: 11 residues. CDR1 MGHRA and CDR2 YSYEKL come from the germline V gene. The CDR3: CASSHFNEQFF. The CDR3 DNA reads TGCGCCAGCAGCCACTTCAATGAGCAGTTCTTC.

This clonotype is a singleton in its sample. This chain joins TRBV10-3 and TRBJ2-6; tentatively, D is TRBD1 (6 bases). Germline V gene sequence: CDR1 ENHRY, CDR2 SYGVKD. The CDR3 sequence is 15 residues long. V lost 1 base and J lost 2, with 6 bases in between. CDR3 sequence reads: CAISEYRAGANVLTF. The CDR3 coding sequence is TGTGCCATCAGTGAGTACAGGGCTGGGGCCAACGTCCTGACTTTC.

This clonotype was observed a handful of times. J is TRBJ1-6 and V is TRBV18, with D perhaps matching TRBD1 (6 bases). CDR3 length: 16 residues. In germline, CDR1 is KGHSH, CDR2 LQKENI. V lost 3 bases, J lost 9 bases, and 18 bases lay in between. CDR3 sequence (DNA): TGTGCCAGCTCACCCCCTCAGACAGCGGGGGCTTCACCCCTCCACTTT. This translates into CASSPPQTAGASPLHF. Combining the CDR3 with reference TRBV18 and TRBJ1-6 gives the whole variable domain NAGVMQNPRHLVRRRGQEARLRCSPMKGHSHVYWYRQLPEEGLKFMVYLQKENIIDESGMPKERFSAEFPKEGPSILRIQQVVRGDSAAYFCASSPPQTAGASPLHFGNGTRLTVT.

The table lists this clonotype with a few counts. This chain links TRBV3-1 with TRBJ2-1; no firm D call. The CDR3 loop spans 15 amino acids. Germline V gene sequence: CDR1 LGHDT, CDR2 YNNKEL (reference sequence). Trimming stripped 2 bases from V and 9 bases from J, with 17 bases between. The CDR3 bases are TGTGCCAGCAGCCAAACATTAGGGCCGTCAGGTGAGCAGTTCTTC. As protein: CASSQTLGPSGEQFF.

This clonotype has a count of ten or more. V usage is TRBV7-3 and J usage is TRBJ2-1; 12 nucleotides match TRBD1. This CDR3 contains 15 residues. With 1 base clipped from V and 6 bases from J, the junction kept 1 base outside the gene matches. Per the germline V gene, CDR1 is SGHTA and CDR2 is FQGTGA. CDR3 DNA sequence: TGTGCCAGCAGCTTAATGGGACAGGGGGCCAATGAGCAGTTCTTC. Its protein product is CASSLMGQGANEQFF.

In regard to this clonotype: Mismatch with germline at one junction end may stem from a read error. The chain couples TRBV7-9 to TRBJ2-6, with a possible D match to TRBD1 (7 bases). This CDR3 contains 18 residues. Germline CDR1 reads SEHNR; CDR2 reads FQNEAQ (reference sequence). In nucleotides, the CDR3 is TGTGCCAGCAGCTTACGTCCCCCAGGGGGGACTGGAGCCAACGTCCTGACTTTC. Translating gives CASSLRPPGGTGANVLTF.

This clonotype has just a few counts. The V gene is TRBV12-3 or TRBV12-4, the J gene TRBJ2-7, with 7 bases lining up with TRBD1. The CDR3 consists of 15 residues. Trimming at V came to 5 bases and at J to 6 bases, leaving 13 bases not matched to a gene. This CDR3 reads CASSPTDRVWGEQYF. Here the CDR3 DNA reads TGTGCCAGCAGTCCGACCGACAGGGTGTGGGGCGAGCAGTACTTC.

The CDR3 nucleotides are TGTGCCAGCAGCGAAACTTATACCCCTACTAGCAATGAGCAGTTCTTC. Residues: CASSETYTPTSNEQFF. The chain joins TRBV11-2 to TRBJ2-1; tentative D call: TRBD2 (5 bases). V was cut by 5 bases and J by 6 bases, with 20 bases left in between. This CDR3 is 16 amino acids long. Germline loops: CDR1 SGHAT, CDR2 FQNNGV.

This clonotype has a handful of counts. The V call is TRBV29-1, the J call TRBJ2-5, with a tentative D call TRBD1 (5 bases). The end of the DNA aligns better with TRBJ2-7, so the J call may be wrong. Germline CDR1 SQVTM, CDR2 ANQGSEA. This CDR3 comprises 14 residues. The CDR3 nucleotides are TGCAGCGTTGAAGTTTTTCAGGGATCGGACGAGCAGTACTTC. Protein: CSVEVFQGSDEQYF.

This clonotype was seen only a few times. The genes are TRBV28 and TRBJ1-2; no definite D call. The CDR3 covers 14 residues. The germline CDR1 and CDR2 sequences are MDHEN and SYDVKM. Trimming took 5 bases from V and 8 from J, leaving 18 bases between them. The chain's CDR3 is CASSPFLRLGGYTF. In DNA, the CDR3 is TGTGCCAGCAGTCCCTTTTTAAGACTCGGGGGCTACACCTTC.

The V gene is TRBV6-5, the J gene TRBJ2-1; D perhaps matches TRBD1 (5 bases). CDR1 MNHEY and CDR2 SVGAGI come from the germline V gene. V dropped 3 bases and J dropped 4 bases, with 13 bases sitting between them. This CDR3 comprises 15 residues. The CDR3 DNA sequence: TGTGCCAGCAGTTATGGGGCAGTATCATACAATGAGCAGTTCTTC. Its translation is CASSYGAVSYNEQFF.

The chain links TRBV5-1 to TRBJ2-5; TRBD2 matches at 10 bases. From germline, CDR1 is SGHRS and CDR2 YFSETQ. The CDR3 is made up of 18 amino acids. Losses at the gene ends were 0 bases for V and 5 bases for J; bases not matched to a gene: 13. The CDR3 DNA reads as TGCGCCAGCAGCTTGGCCGGCCTAGCGGGGGCCCTCCGGGAGACCCAGTACTTC. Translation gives CASSLAGLAGALRETQYF.

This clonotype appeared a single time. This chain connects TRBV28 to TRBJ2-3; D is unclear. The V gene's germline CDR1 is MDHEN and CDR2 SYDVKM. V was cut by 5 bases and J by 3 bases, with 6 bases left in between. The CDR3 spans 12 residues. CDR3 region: CASSEPTDTQYF. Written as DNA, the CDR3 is TGTGCCAGCAGTGAACCGACAGATACGCAGTATTTT.

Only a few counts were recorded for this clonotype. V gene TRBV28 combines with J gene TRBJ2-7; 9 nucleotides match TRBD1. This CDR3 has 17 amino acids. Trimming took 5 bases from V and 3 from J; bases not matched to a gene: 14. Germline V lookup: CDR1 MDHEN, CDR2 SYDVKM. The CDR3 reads CASSPIALTGGSYEQYF. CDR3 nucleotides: TGTGCCAGCAGTCCTATCGCCTTGACAGGGGGGAGCTACGAGCAGTACTTC.

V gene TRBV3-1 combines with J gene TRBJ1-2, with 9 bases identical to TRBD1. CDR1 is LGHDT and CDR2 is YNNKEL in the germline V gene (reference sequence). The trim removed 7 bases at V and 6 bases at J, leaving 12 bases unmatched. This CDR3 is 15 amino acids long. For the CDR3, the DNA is TGTGCCAGCACCCATCGGGACAGGGATCGGGATGGCTACACCTTC. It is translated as CASTHRDRDRDGYTF.

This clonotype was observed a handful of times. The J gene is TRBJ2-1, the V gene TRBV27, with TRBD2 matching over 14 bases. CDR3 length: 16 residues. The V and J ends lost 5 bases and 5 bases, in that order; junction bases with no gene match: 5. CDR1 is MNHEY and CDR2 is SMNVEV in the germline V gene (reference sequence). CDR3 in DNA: TGTGCCAGCAGTCAGACTAGCGGGAGGGCCGACAATGAGCAGTTCTTC. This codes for CASSQTSGRADNEQFF.

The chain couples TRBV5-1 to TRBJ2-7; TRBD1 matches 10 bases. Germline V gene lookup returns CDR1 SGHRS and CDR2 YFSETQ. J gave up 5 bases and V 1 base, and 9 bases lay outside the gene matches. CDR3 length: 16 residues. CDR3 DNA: TGCGCCAGCAGCTTGCCGCGGGGACAGGGGACCCACGAGCAGTACTTC. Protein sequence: CASSLPRGQGTHEQYF.